Each of the 6 T cell receptor beta chains below was sequenced from the same sample in a study of CD8+CD57+ T cells in acquired aplastic anemia. For CDR3 and TCR beta VDJ profiling, genomic DNA was the template used. TCRdb fed the reads into MiXCR, producing one record per CDR3 protein. The sample holds some 140,000 distinct CDR3 sequences; 40% to 45% are singletons and the top ten take roughly 8.9%. Sequencing was done on a sample of sorted CD4+, CD8+, or CD8+CD57+ T cells (not recorded which) from PBMCs. The origin of the receptors is a human donor in good health, serving as a control.

The chain is built from TRBV7-2 and TRBJ1-3; D might be TRBD1 (6 bases). V was clipped by 3 bases and J by 7 bases, with 7 bases between them. The CDR3 is 12 residues long. The V gene's germline CDR1 is SGHTA and CDR2 FQGNSA. The CDR3 DNA reads as TGTGCCAGCAGCTTGCAGGGGAACACCATATATTTT. It is translated as CASSLQGNTIYF.

Within the sample, this clonotype is medium-sized. The chain employs TRBV24-1 and TRBJ2-5; 9 positions match TRBD2. CDR1 is KGHDR, CDR2 SFDVKD, per germline. With V trimmed by 3 bases and J by 5 bases, 6 bases remained unmatched. This CDR3 has 15 residues. The CDR3 DNA reads as TGTGCCACCAGTGATGCCGGGACTAGCCCCGAGACCCAGTACTTC. Its translation: CATSDAGTSPETQYF.

This clonotype was detected many times. This chain links TRBV6-5 with TRBJ2-7, with a tentative D call TRBD1 (5 bases). Between the trimmed V and J ends, which lost 5 bases and 2 bases, there was a span of 16 bases. Germline-derived CDR1 and CDR2 are MNHEY and SVGAGI. This CDR3 has 15 amino acids. Here the CDR3 reads CASSKTDTSAYEQYF. Here the CDR3 DNA reads TGTGCCAGCAGTAAAACGGACACGTCAGCCTACGAGCAGTACTTC.

This clonotype was detected ten times or more. The chain has TRBV24-1 and TRBJ2-7; 7 positions match TRBD2. J was trimmed by 1 base and V by 3 bases; bases with no gene match: 5. Germline V gene data show CDR1 as KGHDR and CDR2 as SFDVKD. The CDR3 is made up of 15 amino acids. The CDR3 nucleotides read TGTGCCACCAGTGATCCCCGGCGGGGGTCCTACGAGCAGTACTTC. Protein product: CATSDPRRGSYEQYF.

Turning to this clonotype: No DNA is shown, since the ends of the CDR3 on it are uncertain; the CDR3 is the one TCRdb lists. This rearrangement joins TRBV10-3 to TRBJ1-2; no DNA check was done on the table's D call, TRBD1. The CDR3 has 13 residues if both end residues are counted. Germline values: CDR1 ENHRY, CDR2 SYGVKD. The CDR3 protein is CASSPQGNYGCTF.

The table lists this clonotype with many counts. The chain recombines TRBV19 with TRBJ2-1; D is uncertain. Per the germline V gene, CDR1 is LNHDA and CDR2 is SQIVND (reference sequence). V lost 5 bases, J lost 4 bases, and 12 bases lay in between. The CDR3 loop spans 14 amino acids. In DNA, the CDR3 is TGTGCCAGTAGTTTCCTGACGGATTACAATGAGCAGTTCTTC. Its protein product is CASSFLTDYNEQFF.